The 11 T cell receptor beta chains listed next were all sequenced from one sample in a study of cytomegalovirus exposure and HLA in healthy donors. TCRdb's copy holds only in-frame clones and misses some; the assay was immunoSEQ multiplex PCR. The sample records 170,000 or so clones, roughly 84% being singletons. The sequenced sample consisted of PBMCs. The receptors stem from a woman aged 18 to 35 in good health and CMV-seropositive.

V usage is TRBV25-1 and J usage is TRBJ1-2; maybe TRBD1 (6 bases). CDR3 length: 13 residues. Per germline, CDR1 MGHDK and CDR2 SYGVNS. V lost 5 bases and J lost 6, with 13 bases in between. CDR3 protein: CASSMTGRNGYTF. In DNA, the CDR3 is TGTGCCAGCAGTATGACAGGAAGAAATGGCTACACCTTC.

The chain is built from TRBV12-5 and TRBJ1-6; tentative D call: TRBD1 (6 bases). Trimming pared 1 base from V and 7 bases from J, leaving 17 bases between. CDR1 LGHNT and CDR2 FRNRAP come from the germline V gene. The CDR3 is 17 residues long. The CDR3 sequence is CASGLGQGTLANSPLHF. The CDR3 nucleotides are TGTGCTAGTGGTTTGGGTCAGGGGACATTAGCCAATTCACCCCTCCACTTT.

The chain carries TRBV29-1 and TRBJ1-4; D is unclear. The V gene's germline CDR1 is SQVTM and CDR2 ANQGSEA. The CDR3 loop spans 15 amino acids. Trimming took 7 bases from V and 0 from J, leaving 15 bases between them. Here the CDR3 DNA reads TGCAGCGCCAATGCTGCGGCCGCAACTAATGAAAAACTGTTTTTT. Translated, it gives CSANAAAATNEKLFF. The full variable domain, rest sourced from reference TRBV29-1 and TRBJ1-4, is SAVISQKPSRDICQRGTSLTIQCQVDSQVTMMFWYRQQPGQSLTLIATANQGSEATYESGFVIDKFPISRPNLTFSTLTVSNMSPEDSSIYLCSANAAAATNEKLFFGSGTQLSVL.

The chain combines TRBV5-1 with TRBJ2-1; 11 bases match TRBD2. There are 17 residues in the CDR3. Germline lookup yields CDR1 SGHRS and CDR2 YFSETQ. Trimming removed 3 bases from V and 3 bases from J; junction bases left unmatched: 8. The CDR3 nucleotides read TGCGCCAGCAGCTCGGTAGCGGGGGGGTCGAGCTACAATGAGCAGTTCTTC. Amino acids: CASSSVAGGSSYNEQFF.

This chain's CDR3 is CASSRDRGDEQFF. The CDR3 coding sequence is TGTGCCAGCTCTCGCGACAGGGGTGATGAGCAGTTCTTC. J is TRBJ2-1 and V is TRBV18, with TRBD1 identical over 8 bases. This CDR3 has 13 amino acids. The ends lost 6 bases at V and 8 bases at J; junction bases unmatched: 6. Germline values: CDR1 KGHSH, CDR2 LQKENI.

The J gene is TRBJ2-7, the V gene TRBV29-1, with D possibly TRBD1 on 6 matching bases. CDR1 and CDR2 from the germline V gene are SQVTM and ANQGSEA. Trimming left V 0 bases short and J 2 bases short, with 14 bases between. CDR3 length equals 15 residues. The CDR3 region has the DNA TGCAGCGTTGAAGAGCCGGGGACACAGGCCTACGAGCAGTACTTC. Translated: CSVEEPGTQAYEQYF.

The chain employs TRBV5-3 and TRBJ2-7; 9 bases match TRBD2. TRBV5-3 is reported as an ORF; its role is uncertain. Unmatched junction bases numbered 14, after V lost 1 base and J lost 6 bases. CDR3 length: 17 residues. The CDR3: CARSLYDSGGQRLEQYF. DNA of the CDR3: TGTGCCAGAAGCTTGTATGATAGCGGGGGCCAACGGCTCGAGCAGTACTTC.

The rearrangement links TRBV6-5 to TRBJ2-1; TRBD2 matches 13 bases. The ends lost 5 bases at V and 9 bases at J; junction bases unmatched: 4. Germline V gene sequence: CDR1 MNHEY, CDR2 SVGAGI. The CDR3 covers 14 residues. CDR3 protein: CASSLGLAGVEQFF. CDR3 DNA: TGTGCCAGCAGTCTCGGACTAGCGGGGGTTGAGCAGTTCTTC.

The chain combines TRBV4-3 with TRBJ1-2; D is unclear. V lost 3 bases and J lost 0, with 11 bases in between. Germline V CDR1 and CDR2: LGHNA, YSLEER. The CDR3 sequence is 15 residues long. CDR3 coding DNA: TGCGCCAGCAGCCAGGAGGACGGTACTAACTATGGCTACACCTTC. Translated, it gives CASSQEDGTNYGYTF.

J is TRBJ2-2 and V is TRBV4-1; D possibly corresponds to TRBD2 (5 bases). The CDR3 is made up of 14 amino acids. V lost 1 base and J lost 5, with 8 bases in between. CDR1 is MGHRA, CDR2 YSYEKL, per germline. The CDR3 here is CASSQGPGTGELFF. The CDR3 nucleotides are TGCGCCAGCAGCCAAGGTCCGGGGACCGGGGAGCTGTTTTTT.

J is TRBJ2-1 and V is TRBV27, with 9 bases aligning to TRBD2. J lost 3 bases, V lost 4 bases, and 4 bases had no gene match. Germline V lookup: CDR1 MNHEY, CDR2 SMNVEV (reference sequence). The CDR3 is made up of 15 amino acids. CDR3 in amino acids: CASSSAGGLYNEQFF. CDR3 sequence (DNA): TGTGCCAGCAGTTCAGCGGGGGGCCTCTACAATGAGCAGTTCTTC.